The clone carrying this T cell receptor beta chain was counted between two and nine times. Its antigen is currently unknown. The germline CDR1 and CDR2 sequences are SGHNT and YYREEE (reference sequence). This CDR3 contains 15 residues. J was trimmed by 5 bases and V by 2 bases; bases with no gene match: 1. These data come from a study of radiotherapy plus CTLA-4 blockade in lung cancer. Background on the study: There were objective responses in 18% of patients, and 31% had disease control. General study results and limits: Radiotherapy plus ipilimumab was followed by expansion in blood of tumor-derived TCR clones.

Measured with immunoSEQ multiplex PCR; TCRdb has only the in-frame clones, and not every one. The sample consists of about 97,000 clones, about four fifths of them appearing once. This receptor was identified in a human donor with non-small cell lung cancer who had a partial response to radiotherapy plus ipilimumab. Some clones in this sample may be carry-over from other donors' samples. The rearrangement links TRBV5-4 to TRBJ2-5, with 15 bases identical to TRBD2. Sequences were derived from peripheral blood, sampled from a patient treated with radiotherapy plus ipilimumab. CDR3 in amino acids: CASSFGTSGGETQYF. The CDR3 bases are TGTGCCAGCAGCTTCGGGACTAGCGGGGGGGAGACCCAGTACTTC.